One sample yielded the 20 T cell receptor beta chains listed below, sequenced in a study of OX40 agonist ivuxolimab in advanced cancers. Here immunoSEQ multiplex PCR was the method, and the copy in TCRdb shows in-frame clones only, minus some. Of about 40,000 clones listed, approximately 84% are singletons. Sequenced here: CD4+ or CD8+ T cells sorted from blood, sampled in a trial of the OX40 agonist ivuxolimab. The receptors were gathered from an adult with an advanced solid tumor such as melanoma, head and neck, liver or kidney cancer.

The chain couples TRBV16 to TRBJ2-3, with 8 bases identical to TRBD1. V gave up 2 bases and J gave up 0 bases; unmatched junction bases: 4. The CDR3 has 16 residues. The germline V gene encodes CDR1 KGHSY and CDR2 FQNENV. In DNA, the CDR3 is TGTGCCAGCAGCCAAGGGACAGGCCCTAGCACAGATACGCAGTATTTT. Its translation: CASSQGTGPSTDTQYF.

The gene calls are TRBV6-4 and TRBJ2-7; no definite D call. The CDR3 length is 12 residues. Trimming took 3 bases from V and 5 from J, leaving 8 bases between them. Germline V gene lookup returns CDR1 MRHNA and CDR2 SNTAGT. As DNA, the CDR3 is TGTGCCAGCAGTGAGAAGGACCACGAGCAGTACTTC. This translates into CASSEKDHEQYF.

This clone was observed once. The chain is built from TRBV11-2 and TRBJ2-5, with 9 bases aligning to TRBD2. Matching the DNA end better, TRBJ2-7 makes the J call doubtful. This CDR3 region has 15 residues. In germline, CDR1 is SGHAT, CDR2 FQNNGV. The CDR3 loop is CASSLEASGTYEQYF. CDR3 bases: TGTGCCAGCAGCTTAGAGGCTAGCGGGACCTACGAGCAGTACTTC.

The chain links TRBV7-2 to TRBJ1-5; tentative D call: TRBD1 (5 bases). CDR1 and CDR2 from the germline V gene are SGHTA and FQGNSA. The CDR3 extends over 14 amino acids. Between the trimmed V and J ends, which lost 6 bases and 4 bases, there was a span of 13 bases. CDR3 bases: TGTGCCAGCAGGGCTGGGGGAAGGAATCAGCCCCAGCATTTT. It codes for CASRAGGRNQPQHF.

The chain is built from TRBV2 and TRBJ2-1; perhaps TRBD2 as D (6 bases). The CDR3 contains 12 residues. Trimming stripped 7 bases from V and 5 bases from J, with 9 bases between. Germline V gene data show CDR1 as SNHLY and CDR2 as FYNNEI. This chain's CDR3 is CASTDYNNEQFF. The CDR3 coding sequence is TGTGCCAGCACGGACTACAACAATGAGCAGTTCTTC.

The J gene is TRBJ2-2, the V gene TRBV27; D perhaps matches TRBD1 (6 bases). The CDR3 sequence is 13 residues long. The germline CDR1 and CDR2 sequences are MNHEY and SMNVEV (reference sequence). With 3 bases removed from V and 11 bases from J, the gap between germline ends came to 13 bases. CDR3 amino acids: CASSLWDTGELFF. CDR3 nucleotides: TGTGCCAGCAGTTTGTGGGACACTGGAGAGCTGTTTTTT.

The chain uses TRBV18 and TRBJ2-7; weak D call: TRBD1 (6 bases). This CDR3 has 13 amino acids. The germline CDR1 and CDR2 sequences are KGHSH and LQKENI. The V and J ends lost 3 bases and 2 bases respectively, with 8 bases between them. The CDR3 here is CASSPGATYEQYF. CDR3 DNA: TGTGCCAGCTCACCGGGGGCCACCTACGAGCAGTACTTC.

V usage is TRBV11-2 and J usage is TRBJ2-5, with 12 bases fitting TRBD2. Trimming removed 5 bases from V and 4 bases from J; junction bases left unmatched: 8. This CDR3 is built from 16 residues. Germline CDR1 is SGHAT and CDR2 is FQNNGV. The CDR3 loop reads CASSETSGSLLETQYF. CDR3 nucleotide sequence: TGTGCCAGCAGCGAGACTAGCGGGAGTCTGTTAGAGACCCAGTACTTC.

The chain carries TRBV9 and TRBJ1-2; TRBD1 matches 7 bases. Germline trimming cut 3 bases from V and 8 bases from J; bases unmatched to any gene: 13. The V gene's germline CDR1 is SGDLS and CDR2 YYNGEE. This CDR3 has 15 amino acids. Here the CDR3 reads CASSGSRTGDRGYTF. The CDR3 bases are TGTGCCAGCAGCGGCAGTAGGACAGGCGACAGGGGCTACACCTTC.

This chain uses TRBV29-1 with TRBJ1-1; D not certain. With 4 bases removed from V and 1 base from J, the gap between germline ends came to 13 bases. Germline V gene data show CDR1 as SQVTM and CDR2 as ANQGSEA. This CDR3 region has 14 residues. CDR3 nucleotide sequence: TGCAGCGTTGTTAGTACGTCCAGGAACACTGAAGCTTTCTTT. This encodes CSVVSTSRNTEAFF.

The gene calls are TRBV6-5 and TRBJ2-1, with TRBD2 matching 14 bases. V shed 0 bases and J 6 bases; nucleotides not matched to a gene: 1. This CDR3 contains 16 residues. Germline assignment: CDR1 MNHEY and CDR2 SVGAGI. CDR3: CASSYSGTSGSNEQFF. In DNA, the CDR3 is TGTGCCAGCAGTTACTCCGGGACTAGCGGGAGCAATGAGCAGTTCTTC.

The V call is TRBV5-6, the J call TRBJ1-1; 10 bases align to TRBD1. In germline, CDR1 is SGHDT, CDR2 YYEEEE. The CDR3 covers 16 residues. V trimming: 4 bases; J trimming: 1 base; junction bases outside the gene matches: 7. CDR3 in amino acids: CASSREGDRGNTEAFF. DNA for the CDR3: TGTGCCAGCAGCCGAGAAGGGGACAGGGGGAACACTGAAGCTTTCTTT. The full variable domain, its missing parts supplied by reference TRBV5-6 and TRBJ1-1, is DAGVTQSPTHLIKTRGQQVTLRCSPKSGHDTVSWYQQALGQGPQFIFQYYEEEERQRGNFPDRFSGHQFPNYSSELNVNALLLGDSALYLCASSREGDRGNTEAFFGQGTRLTVV.

The sample holds one count of this clone. The chain links TRBV6-6 to TRBJ2-7, with 7 bases fitting TRBD1. CDR1 and CDR2 from the germline V gene are MNHNY and SVGAGI (reference sequence). The CDR3 totals 16 residues. V shed 2 bases and J 6 bases; nucleotides not matched to a gene: 13. The CDR3 bases are TGTGCCAGCAGTTACGCCCCGACAGGGTTCCTCTCCGAGCAGTACTTC. This codes for CASSYAPTGFLSEQYF.

V and J are TRBV27 and TRBJ2-5; TRBD1 matches 9 bases. The CDR3 extends over 15 amino acids. CDR1 is MNHEY, CDR2 SMNVEV, per germline (reference sequence). V was pared by 5 bases and J by 5 bases, with 9 bases of the junction left unmatched. The CDR3: CASSPRDRVVETQYF. The CDR3 region has the DNA TGTGCCAGCAGTCCCCGGGACAGGGTGGTGGAGACCCAGTACTTC.

The V call is TRBV27, the J call TRBJ1-2; 8 bases are a match to TRBD1. CDR3 length: 15 residues. Germline CDR1 reads MNHEY; CDR2 reads SMNVEV (reference sequence). J was trimmed by 4 bases and V by 2 bases; bases with no gene match: 6. Written as DNA, the CDR3 is TGTGCCAGCAGTTTAGCAGGGGGCGGCCGCTATGGCTACACCTTC. Amino acid sequence: CASSLAGGGRYGYTF.

This clone is medium-sized. This sample also contains other DNA sequences that code for the same CDR3. The chain links TRBV9 to TRBJ1-1; D gene uncertain. The CDR3 covers 14 residues. V was trimmed by 0 bases and J by 2 bases, leaving 8 bases between them. Per germline, CDR1 SGDLS and CDR2 YYNGEE. The CDR3 spells CASSVGTGNTEAFF. In DNA, the CDR3 is TGTGCCAGCAGCGTAGGAACCGGCAACACTGAAGCTTTCTTT. The variable domain in full, completed from reference TRBV9 and TRBJ1-1, reads DSGVTQTPKHLITATGQRVTLRCSPRSGDLSVYWYQQSLDQGLQFLIQYYNGEERAKGNILERFSAQQFPDLHSELNLSSLELGDSALYFCASSVGTGNTEAFFGQGTRLTVV.

This CDR3 is CASSRRGIGLGYGYTF. The CDR3, as DNA: TGTGCCAGCAGCCGGCGGGGGATAGGGCTAGGCTATGGCTACACCTTC. The genes are TRBV5-6 and TRBJ1-2; possible D gene TRBD1, 5 bases. Deletions cut 4 bases from V and 4 bases from J, with 20 bases between. The germline gives CDR1 SGHDT, CDR2 YYEEEE. The CDR3 has 16 residues.

The chain has TRBV9 and TRBJ2-6, with D possibly called TRBD1 or TRBD2 (5 bases each). Germline assignment: CDR1 SGDLS and CDR2 YYNGEE. With 3 bases removed from V and 1 base from J, the gap between germline ends came to 8 bases. The CDR3 is made up of 15 amino acids. Here the CDR3 reads CASSAWGSGANVLTF. CDR3 DNA sequence: TGTGCCAGCAGCGCCTGGGGGTCTGGGGCCAACGTCCTGACTTTC.

This clone came up once. The chain has TRBV19 and TRBJ1-1; D might be TRBD1 (5 bases). Looked up from germline, CDR1 is LNHDA and CDR2 is SQIVND (reference sequence). This CDR3 has 18 residues. Trimming took 0 bases from V and 7 from J, leaving 24 bases between them. In DNA form, the CDR3 reads TGTGCCAGTAGTATAGATCAGACCAGGGCCAACATTCGGGGTGAAGCTTTCTTT. It encodes CASSIDQTRANIRGEAFF.

This rearrangement joins TRBV4-3 to TRBJ1-4; a weak D match, TRBD1 (6 bases). Germline V gives CDR1 LGHNA, CDR2 YSLEER. Trimming stripped 0 bases from V and 7 bases from J, with 12 bases between. The CDR3 runs to 15 residues. CDR3 in DNA: TGCGCCAGCAGCCAAGACAGGGGCGCCGGTGAAAAACTGTTTTTT. This sequence encodes CASSQDRGAGEKLFF.